These 24 T cell receptor beta chains were sequenced from one sample in a study of low-dose radiotherapy and immunotherapy resistance in tumors. This sample's time point: after trial treatment. The sample's treatment: LDRT plus nivolumab, ipilimumab, low-dose cyclophosphamide and aspirin (RACIN trial). Alpha- and beta-chain coverage of first-strand cDNA came from TRAV- and TRBV-specific primers. The authors ran around 19 PCR cycles to amplify TCRs with a constant-region primer and V-primer adapter. Each CDR3 protein is one row after TCRdb ran MiXCR on the reads. The sample holds under 110,000 distinct CDR3 sequences; roughly 20% are singletons and the top ten take approximately 4%. This specimen was PBMCs, taken after low-dose radiotherapy plus immunotherapy. These receptors came from a male donor with prostate cancer.

V gene TRBV10-3 combines with J gene TRBJ2-1, with 7 bases that match TRBD2. Germline CDR1 and CDR2: ENHRY and SYGVKD. V gave up 2 bases and J gave up 1 base; unmatched junction bases: 8. The CDR3 runs 17 residues. As DNA, the CDR3 is TGTGCCATCAGTGAGCGGACGACGGGGGGTTCCTACAATGAGCAGTTCTTC. It yields the protein CAISERTTGGSYNEQFF.

This clonotype was seen ten or more times. DNA for the CDR3: TGTGCCAGCAGCCAAGGCGACAGGGAAACAGATACGCAGTATTTT. Translating it yields CASSQGDRETDTQYF. The chain uses TRBV14 and TRBJ2-3, with 7 bases matching TRBD1. Looked up from germline, CDR1 is SGHDN and CDR2 is FVKESK. Losses at the gene ends were 1 base for V and 3 bases for J; bases not matched to a gene: 4. The CDR3 consists of 15 residues.

At least ten counts were recorded for this clonotype. J is TRBJ2-1 and V is TRBV11-2, with TRBD2 matching 11 bases. Unmatched junction bases numbered 11, after V lost 0 bases and J lost 16 bases. CDR3 length equals 15 residues. In germline, CDR1 is SGHAT, CDR2 FQNNGV. The CDR3 region has the DNA TGTGCCAGCAGCTTAGAAGGGACTAGCGGAGGACTGGGATTCTTC. Translation gives CASSLEGTSGGLGFF. Drawing the rest from reference TRBV11-2 and TRBJ2-1, the complete variable domain is EAGVAQSPRYKIIEKRQSVAFWCNPISGHATLYWYQQILGQGPKLLIQFQNNGVVDDSQLPKDRFSAERLKGVDSTLKIQPAKLEDSAVYLCASSLEGTSGGLGFFGPGTRLTVL.

This clonotype was observed many times. V and J are TRBV5-1 and TRBJ1-6, with 9 bases matching TRBD1. Germline CDR1 SGHRS, CDR2 YFSETQ. The V and J ends lost 6 bases and 6 bases, in that order; junction bases with no gene match: 7. There are 15 residues in the CDR3. The CDR3: CASTLDRGGNSPLHF. CDR3 DNA: TGCGCCAGCACCCTGGACAGGGGAGGTAATTCACCCCTCCACTTT.

This clonotype was counted ten times or more. This CDR3 reads CASSFTGAYEQYF. The CDR3 DNA reads as TGTGCCAGCAGCTTTACAGGCGCCTACGAGCAGTACTTC. This chain joins TRBV7-2 and TRBJ2-7, with D possibly being TRBD1 (5 bases). Looked up from germline, CDR1 is SGHTA and CDR2 is FQGNSA. The CDR3 sequence is 13 residues long. V shed 3 bases and J shed 2 bases, with 8 bases lying between them.

This clonotype was counted ten times or more. The chain joins TRBV14 to TRBJ2-2; D is possibly TRBD1 (6 bases). The germline CDR1 and CDR2 sequences are SGHDN and FVKESK. The CDR3 has 14 amino acids. V lost 1 base to trimming and J lost 5 bases, with 8 bases between them. The CDR3 sequence is CASSQATGTGELFF. The DNA of the CDR3 is TGTGCCAGCAGCCAAGCTACAGGGACCGGGGAGCTGTTTTTT.

Worth noting for this clonotype: Since a far larger clone is one base different, this is likely a read error. The rearrangement links TRBV6-6 to TRBJ1-5; 9 bases fit TRBD1. The CDR3 extends over 16 amino acids. The germline CDR1 and CDR2 sequences are MNHNY and SVGAGI (reference sequence). V shed 5 bases and J 3 bases; nucleotides not matched to a gene: 8. CDR3 in DNA: TGTGCCAGCAGTGAGTCTAGGACAGGGGACAATCAGCCCCAGCATTTT. Protein: CASSESRTGDNQPQHF.

V usage is TRBV20-1 and J usage is TRBJ2-5, with 10 bases aligning to TRBD2. Unmatched junction bases numbered 13, after V lost 7 bases and J lost 5 bases. Germline loops: CDR1 DFQATT, CDR2 SNEGSKA (reference sequence). The CDR3 is made up of 15 amino acids. The CDR3 loop reads CSGDAGSGGEETQYF. The DNA for the CDR3 is TGCAGTGGCGATGCTGGGAGCGGGGGGGAGGAGACCCAGTACTTC.

The sample holds many counts of this clonotype. V usage is TRBV7-2 and J usage is TRBJ2-7; TRBD1 matches at 8 bases. Germline CDR1 is SGHTA and CDR2 is FQGNSA. The trim removed 6 bases at V and 5 bases at J, leaving 9 bases unmatched. The CDR3 extends over 14 amino acids. In nucleotides, the CDR3 is TGTGCCAGCAGGGGGTACCCGGACAGGGACGAGCAGTACTTC. Protein sequence: CASRGYPDRDEQYF.

As for this clonotype: The junction departs from the called germline gene at one end, perhaps through a read error. V is TRBV5-3 and J is TRBJ1-5; D unclear. TRBV5-3 falls under the ORF class, with uncertain function. This CDR3 is 12 amino acids long. This CDR3 is CASSLWSGPQHF. CDR3 sequence (DNA): TGTGCCAGCAGCTTGTGGTCCGGGCCCCAGCATTTT.

This clonotype has at least ten counts. The V gene is TRBV4-2, the J gene TRBJ2-5, with D perhaps matching TRBD1 (5 bases). Germline V lookup: CDR1 LGHNA, CDR2 YNFKEQ. The CDR3 is made up of 14 amino acids. Trimming cost V 5 bases and J 5 bases, with 15 bases left between them. The chain's CDR3 is CASSSGLGGETQYF. Written as DNA, the CDR3 is TGTGCCAGCAGCTCAGGGTTGGGCGGCGAGACCCAGTACTTC.

This clonotype was recorded many times. A read error may produce the germline difference seen at one junction end. The V gene is TRBV5-1, the J gene TRBJ2-1; D ambiguous. This CDR3 spans 13 amino acids. Germline CDR1 and CDR2: SGHRS and YFSETQ. The CDR3 DNA follows: TGCGCCTGCAGCTTCGGGCCCGTCAATGAGCAGTTCTTC. Amino acid sequence: CACSFGPVNEQFF.

This clonotype appeared a few times. The chain recombines TRBV19 with TRBJ1-3, with 8 bases aligning to TRBD1. After removal of 5 bases from V and 8 bases from J, the junction contained 14 bases not matched to a gene. The CDR3 consists of 16 residues. The germline V gene has CDR1 LNHDA and CDR2 SQIVND (reference sequence). CDR3 bases: TGTGCCAGTAGTCCCTACGGGACAGGACCGGGGGACACCATATATTTT. Translating gives CASSPYGTGPGDTIYF.

This clonotype was seen only a few times. The chain has TRBV12-3 or TRBV12-4 and TRBJ2-3; D is unclear. V was pared by 5 bases and J by 6 bases, with 9 bases between. CDR3 length: 12 residues. CDR3 sequence: CASSPPSDTQYF. CDR3 bases: TGTGCCAGCAGTCCCCCGAGCGATACGCAGTATTTT.

This clonotype was seen ten or more times. V gene TRBV29-1 combines with J gene TRBJ2-3; 7 bases match TRBD1. The CDR3 is 15 amino acids. V shed 5 bases and J 0 bases; nucleotides not matched to a gene: 8. Germline V gene sequence: CDR1 SQVTM, CDR2 ANQGSEA. As DNA, the CDR3 is TGCAGCGTTTCTACCGGGACAGCTAGCACAGATACGCAGTATTTT. This translates into CSVSTGTASTDTQYF.

In its sample, this clonotype was seen many times. V and J are TRBV9 and TRBJ2-1; a weak D match, TRBD1 (5 bases). V was shortened by 4 bases and J by 8 bases, with 19 bases between the two germline ends. Per the germline V gene, CDR1 is SGDLS and CDR2 is YYNGEE. The CDR3 is made up of 15 amino acids. CDR3 bases: TGTGCCAGCAGCTCCTTCTGGGGCGCGGAATATGAGCAGTTCTTC. It is translated as CASSSFWGAEYEQFF.

In its sample, this clonotype was seen many times. This sequence joins TRBV7-9 and TRBJ2-3; TRBD1 matches 7 bases. Germline V gene lookup returns CDR1 SEHNR and CDR2 FQNEAQ (reference sequence). The trim removed 4 bases at V and 11 bases at J, leaving 6 bases unmatched. The CDR3 is made up of 12 amino acids. CDR3 nucleotide sequence: TGTGCCAGCAGCTACAGGGGACCTGGGCAGTATTTT. Its protein product is CASSYRGPGQYF.

This clonotype was found many times. The gene calls are TRBV19 and TRBJ2-2; 7 bases map to TRBD2. After removal of 3 bases from V and 7 bases from J, the junction contained 5 bases not matched to a gene. The V gene's germline CDR1 is LNHDA and CDR2 SQIVND (reference sequence). The CDR3 is 14 residues long. The DNA of the CDR3 is TGTGCCAGTAGTATCGGGGGGAGTAGCGGGGAGCTGTTTTTT. Translation gives CASSIGGSSGELFF.

This clonotype was detected many times. This sequence joins TRBV7-6 and TRBJ2-3; D is uncertain. V was shortened by 3 bases and J by 2 bases, with 12 bases between the two germline ends. Looked up from germline, CDR1 is SGHVS and CDR2 is FNYEAQ. The CDR3 extends over 15 amino acids. This CDR3 reads CASSLSPNPTDTQYF. The CDR3 bases are TGTGCCAGCAGCTTGTCGCCTAATCCCACAGATACGCAGTATTTT.

This clonotype has a handful of counts. The chain carries TRBV10-2 and TRBJ2-7; 10 bases line up with TRBD2. Per germline, CDR1 WSHSY and CDR2 SAAADI. J was trimmed by 7 bases and V by 3 bases; bases with no gene match: 21. The CDR3 covers 19 residues. The chain's CDR3 is CASSEQGDYVSGGAWEQYF. Written as DNA, the CDR3 is TGCGCCAGCAGTGAACAAGGGGACTACGTAAGCGGGGGGGCGTGGGAGCAGTACTTC.

The chain has TRBV12-5 and TRBJ2-4; 7 positions agree with TRBD1. This CDR3 spans 15 amino acids. Germline V gene lookup returns CDR1 LGHNT and CDR2 FRNRAP. V was pared by 1 base and J by 6 bases, with 6 bases of the junction left unmatched. The CDR3 DNA sequence: TGTGCTAGTGGTTTGGCCTCGACAGGGCCAAACATTCAGTACTTC. Translated, it gives CASGLASTGPNIQYF.

This clonotype was counted many times. This chain uses TRBV19 with TRBJ1-1; TRBD1 agrees at 7 bases. The CDR3 runs to 14 residues. V lost 3 bases and J lost 2; bases outside the gene matches: 3. CDR1 and CDR2 from the germline V gene are LNHDA and SQIVND (reference sequence). CDR3 sequence reads: CASSMTGTNTEAFF. The CDR3 DNA sequence: TGTGCCAGTAGTATGACAGGGACTAACACTGAAGCTTTCTTT.

This rearrangement joins TRBV6-1 to TRBJ1-2, with a possible D match to TRBD1 (6 bases). Germline loops: CDR1 MNHNS, CDR2 SASEGT. The length of the CDR3 is 13 residues. V was pared by 3 bases and J by 7 bases, with 12 bases between. CDR3 nucleotide sequence: TGTGCCAGCAGTGAGGTCAGGGGAAGTGGCTACACCTTC. It translates to CASSEVRGSGYTF.

There are many counts of this clonotype. The rearrangement links TRBV14 to TRBJ2-3, with a weak D call TRBD2 (5 bases). CDR1 and CDR2 (germline): SGHDN, FVKESK. The CDR3 has 15 amino acids. Trimming removed 2 bases at V and 2 bases at J, with 11 bases between. The CDR3 bases are TGTGCCAGCAGCCAATACCGCGGGCCCACAGATACGCAGTATTTT. Protein product: CASSQYRGPTDTQYF.